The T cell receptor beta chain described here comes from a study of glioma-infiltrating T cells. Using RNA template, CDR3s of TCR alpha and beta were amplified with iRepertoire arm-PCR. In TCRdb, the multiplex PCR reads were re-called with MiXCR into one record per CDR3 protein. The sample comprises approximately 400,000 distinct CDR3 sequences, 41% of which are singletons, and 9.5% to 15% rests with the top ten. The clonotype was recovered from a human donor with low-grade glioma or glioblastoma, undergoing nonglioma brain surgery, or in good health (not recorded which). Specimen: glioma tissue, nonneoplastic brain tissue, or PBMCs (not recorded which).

The DNA for the CDR3 is TGTGCCAGCAGCTTAGGCGGGGGCGAGGTCAGGGAGCAGTTCTTC. It translates to CASSLGGGEVREQFF. This chain joins TRBV7-2 and TRBJ2-1, with D maybe TRBD2 (7 bases). The germline V and J ends were trimmed by 1 base and 10 bases, with 17 bases remaining between them. The CDR3 extends over 15 amino acids. Germline V lookup: CDR1 SGHTA, CDR2 FQGNSA.